The 13 T cell receptor beta chains below all came from one sample that was sequenced in a study of shared clonotypes between healthy human individuals. Produced via immunoSEQ multiplex PCR; TCRdb's table is partial and in-frame only. Seen here are millions of clones, just over 90% observed once, and the top ten hold 0.3% to 0.4%. Sample: naive CD4+ T cells from PBMCs. The subset denotes: CD45RA+ positively selected. The receptors come from a man aged 18 to 35 in good health. Some clones in this sample may be carry-over from other donors' samples.

The chain couples TRBV28 to TRBJ2-7; D is unclear. V was trimmed by 5 bases and J by 6 bases, leaving 14 bases between them. Germline-derived CDR1 and CDR2 are MDHEN and SYDVKM. The CDR3 runs to 13 residues. The CDR3 DNA follows: TGTGCCAGCAGTCCGTACCGCCTAAGCGAGCAGTACTTC. It translates to CASSPYRLSEQYF.

In its sample, this clone was seen a few times. The rearrangement links TRBV9 to TRBJ2-2, with D tentatively TRBD1 or TRBD2 (5 bases each). The CDR3 loop spans 13 amino acids. Trimming took 4 bases from V and 4 from J, leaving 8 bases between them. The V gene's germline CDR1 is SGDLS and CDR2 YYNGEE. In DNA form, the CDR3 reads TGTGCCAGCAGCTACGGGGCCACCGGGGAGCTGTTTTTT. It yields the protein CASSYGATGELFF.

The rearrangement joins TRBV28 to TRBJ2-5, with D perhaps assigned TRBD1 or TRBD2 (5 bases each). The DNA end is a closer match to TRBJ2-7, so the J assignment may be wrong. Per germline, CDR1 MDHEN and CDR2 SYDVKM. The CDR3 has 16 amino acids. Written as DNA, the CDR3 is TGTGCCAGCAGTTCTATAAGTGGGGACCTCTCCTACGAGCAGTACTTC. It translates to CASSSISGDLSYEQYF.

As concerns this clone: Other DNA sequences within the sample encode an identical CDR3. This chain links TRBV28 with TRBJ2-3, with a weak D call TRBD2 (5 bases). There are 12 residues in the CDR3. Germline V CDR1 and CDR2: MDHEN, SYDVKM. Trimming pared 7 bases from V and 3 bases from J, leaving 8 bases between. CDR3 bases: TGTGCCAGCACCCCGGGGACAGATACGCAGTATTTT. Translation gives CASTPGTDTQYF.

This clone was recorded a few times. V is TRBV7-3 and J is TRBJ1-1; 8 bases are a match to TRBD1. The CDR3 extends over 13 amino acids. Looked up from germline, CDR1 is SGHTA and CDR2 is FQGTGA. Trimming cost V 5 bases and J 4 bases; bases outside gene matches: 3. Here the CDR3 DNA reads TGTGCCAGCAGCGTTACAGGGGGCACTGAAGCTTTCTTT. Protein sequence: CASSVTGGTEAFF.

As for this clone: The same CDR3 is also encoded by other DNA sequences in this sample. The chain couples TRBV5-1 to TRBJ2-5, with 9 nucleotides matching TRBD1. Germline-derived CDR1 and CDR2 are SGHRS and YFSETQ. The CDR3 has 15 amino acids. V gave up 0 bases and J gave up 2 bases; unmatched junction bases: 2. This CDR3 reads CASSLGGTGQETQYF. The DNA of the CDR3 is TGCGCCAGCAGCTTGGGCGGGACAGGGCAAGAGACCCAGTACTTC.

This chain's CDR3 is CASSEVGSLANQETQYF. DNA for the CDR3: TGTGCCAGCAGTGAAGTCGGATCTCTAGCGAACCAAGAGACCCAGTACTTC. The rearrangement links TRBV6-1 to TRBJ2-5; possible D gene TRBD2, 6 bases. This CDR3 has 17 amino acids. Trimming took 1 base from V and 0 from J, leaving 15 bases between them. From germline, CDR1 is MNHNS and CDR2 SASEGT.

The J gene is TRBJ2-1, the V gene TRBV6-5; unclear D gene. The CDR3 length is 12 residues. Trimming shortened V by 4 bases and J by 10 bases, and 11 bases separated the two germline ends. Germline CDR1 and CDR2: MNHEY and SVGAGI. The CDR3 nucleotides are TGTGCCAGCAGTTCCCCGACAACGGAGCAGTTCTTC. As protein: CASSSPTTEQFF.

This chain links TRBV29-1 with TRBJ2-7; the D is unclear. The germline V and J ends were trimmed by 4 bases and 2 bases, with 9 bases remaining between them. The CDR3 is made up of 12 amino acids. Germline V gives CDR1 SQVTM, CDR2 ANQGSEA. The chain's CDR3 is CSVVSVTYEQYF. CDR3 coding DNA: TGCAGCGTTGTAAGTGTTACCTACGAGCAGTACTTC.

The chain couples TRBV4-2 to TRBJ1-2, with D tentatively TRBD1 (5 bases). There are 16 residues in the CDR3. Trimming took 1 base from V and 7 from J, leaving 19 bases between them. Germline-derived CDR1 and CDR2 are LGHNA and YNFKEQ. The DNA for the CDR3 is TGTGCCAGCAGCCAAGCTTTTGGGGCAGCCGTGGGTGGCTACACCTTC. Its translation: CASSQAFGAAVGGYTF.

The chain joins TRBV5-1 to TRBJ2-3; D gene unclear. In germline, CDR1 is SGHRS, CDR2 YFSETQ. V lost 4 bases to trimming and J lost 5 bases, with 17 bases between them. This CDR3 has 15 residues. This CDR3 reads CASSPSRWPGDTQYF. CDR3 in DNA: TGCGCCAGCAGCCCGTCGAGATGGCCCGGAGATACGCAGTATTTT.

The chain couples TRBV5-1 to TRBJ1-1; D remains unclear. The germline CDR1 and CDR2 sequences are SGHRS and YFSETQ. V was cut by 0 bases and J by 6 bases, with 9 bases left in between. The CDR3 has 13 residues. This chain's CDR3 is CASSLAAGSEAFF. The DNA for the CDR3 is TGCGCCAGCAGCTTGGCCGCGGGCTCTGAAGCTTTCTTT. The full variable domain, completed using reference TRBV5-1 and TRBJ1-1, is KAGVTQTPRYLIKTRGQQVTLSCSPISGHRSVSWYQQTPGQGLQFLFEYFSETQRNKGNFPGRFSGRQFSNSRSEMNVSTLELGDSALYLCASSLAAGSEAFFGQGTRLTVV.

The chain uses TRBV28 and TRBJ1-1; no firm D call. V was shortened by 6 bases and J by 2 bases, with 13 bases between the two germline ends. The CDR3 totals 14 residues. Per the germline V gene, CDR1 is MDHEN and CDR2 is SYDVKM. CDR3 DNA: TGTGCCAGCAGCGTTCTCGGACTCAACACTGAAGCTTTCTTT. Protein product: CASSVLGLNTEAFF.